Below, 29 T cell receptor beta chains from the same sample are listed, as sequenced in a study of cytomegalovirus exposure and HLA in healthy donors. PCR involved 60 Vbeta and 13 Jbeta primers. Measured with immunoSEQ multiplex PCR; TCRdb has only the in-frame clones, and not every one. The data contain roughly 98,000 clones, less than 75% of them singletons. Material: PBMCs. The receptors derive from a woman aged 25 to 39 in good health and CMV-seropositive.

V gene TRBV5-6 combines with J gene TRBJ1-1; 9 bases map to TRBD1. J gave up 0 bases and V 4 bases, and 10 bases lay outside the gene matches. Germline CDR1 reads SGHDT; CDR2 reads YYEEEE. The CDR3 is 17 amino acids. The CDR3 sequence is CASSQKVTGGMNTEAFF. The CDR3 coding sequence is TGTGCCAGCAGCCAGAAGGTCACAGGGGGCATGAACACTGAAGCTTTCTTT.

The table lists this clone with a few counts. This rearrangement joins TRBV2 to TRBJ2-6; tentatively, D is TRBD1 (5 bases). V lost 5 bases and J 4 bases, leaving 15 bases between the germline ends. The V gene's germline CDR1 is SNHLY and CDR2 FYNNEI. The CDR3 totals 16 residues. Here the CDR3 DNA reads TGTGCCAGCAGTTCTCGGACACTCTCCGGGGCCAACGTCCTGACTTTC. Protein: CASSSRTLSGANVLTF.

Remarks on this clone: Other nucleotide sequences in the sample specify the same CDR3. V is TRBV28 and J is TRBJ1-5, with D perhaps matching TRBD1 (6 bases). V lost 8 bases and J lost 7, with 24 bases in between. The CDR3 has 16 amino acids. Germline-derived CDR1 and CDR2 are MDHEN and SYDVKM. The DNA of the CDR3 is TGTGCCAGCCACTCAAGGGGGTCGAGGTGGAACCAGCCCCAGCATTTT. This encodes CASHSRGSRWNQPQHF.

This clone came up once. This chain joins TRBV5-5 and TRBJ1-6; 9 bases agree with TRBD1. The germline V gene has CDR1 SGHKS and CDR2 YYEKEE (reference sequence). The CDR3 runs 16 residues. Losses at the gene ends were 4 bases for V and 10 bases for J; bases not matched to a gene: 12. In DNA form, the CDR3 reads TGTGCCAGCAGCCAGCAGACCGGGACAGGGAGGTCACCCCTCCACTTT. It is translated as CASSQQTGTGRSPLHF.

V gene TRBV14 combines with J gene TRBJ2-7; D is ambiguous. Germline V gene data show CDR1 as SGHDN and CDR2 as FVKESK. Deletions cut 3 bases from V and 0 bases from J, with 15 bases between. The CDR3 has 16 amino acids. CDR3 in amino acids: CASSQSPEFNSYEQYF. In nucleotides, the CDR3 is TGTGCCAGCAGCCAGTCCCCAGAATTCAACTCCTACGAGCAGTACTTC.

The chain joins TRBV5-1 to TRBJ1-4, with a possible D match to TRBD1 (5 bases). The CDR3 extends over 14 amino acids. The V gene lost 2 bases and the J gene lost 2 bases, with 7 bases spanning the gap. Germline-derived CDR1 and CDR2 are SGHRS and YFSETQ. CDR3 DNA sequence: TGCGCCAGCAGCTTAGGGGTTACTAATGAAAAACTGTTTTTT. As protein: CASSLGVTNEKLFF.

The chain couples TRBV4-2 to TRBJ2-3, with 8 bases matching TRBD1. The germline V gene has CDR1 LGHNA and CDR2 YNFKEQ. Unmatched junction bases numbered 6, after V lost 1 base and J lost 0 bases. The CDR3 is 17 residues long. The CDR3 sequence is CASSQVYGTGSTDTQYF. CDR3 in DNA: TGTGCCAGCAGCCAAGTTTACGGGACAGGTAGCACAGATACGCAGTATTTT.

The CDR3 loop reads CASHRDRDYGYTF. The CDR3 DNA reads TGTGCCAGTCATCGGGACAGAGACTATGGCTACACCTTC. J is TRBJ1-2 and V is TRBV2; 7 nucleotides match TRBD1. This CDR3 region has 13 residues. Trimming at V came to 9 bases and at J to 3 bases, leaving 7 bases not matched to a gene. Germline V CDR1 and CDR2: SNHLY, FYNNEI.

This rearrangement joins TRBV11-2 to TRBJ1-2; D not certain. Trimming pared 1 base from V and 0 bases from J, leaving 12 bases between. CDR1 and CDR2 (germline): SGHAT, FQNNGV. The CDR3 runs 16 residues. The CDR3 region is CASSLVFGSPNYGYTF. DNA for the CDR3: TGTGCCAGCAGCTTAGTGTTCGGGTCCCCTAACTATGGCTACACCTTC.

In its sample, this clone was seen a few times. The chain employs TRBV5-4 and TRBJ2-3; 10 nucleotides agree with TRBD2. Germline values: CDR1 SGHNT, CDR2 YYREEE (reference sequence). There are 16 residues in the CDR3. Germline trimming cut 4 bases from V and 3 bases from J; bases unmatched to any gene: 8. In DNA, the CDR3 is TGTGCCAGCAGCATAAAACTAGCGGGGTCAACAGATACGCAGTATTTT. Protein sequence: CASSIKLAGSTDTQYF. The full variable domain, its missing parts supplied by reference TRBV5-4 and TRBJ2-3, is ETGVTQSPTHLIKTRGQQVTLRCSSQSGHNTVSWYQQALGQGPQFIFQYYREEENGRGNFPPRFSGLQFPNYSSELNVNALELDDSALYLCASSIKLAGSTDTQYFGPGTRLTVL.

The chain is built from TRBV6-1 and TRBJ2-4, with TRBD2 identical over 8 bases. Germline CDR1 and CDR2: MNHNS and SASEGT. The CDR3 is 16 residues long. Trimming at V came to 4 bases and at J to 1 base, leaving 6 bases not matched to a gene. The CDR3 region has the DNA TGTGCCAGCAGTGTGGGACCGGGAGGGGCCAAAAACATTCAGTACTTC. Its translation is CASSVGPGGAKNIQYF.

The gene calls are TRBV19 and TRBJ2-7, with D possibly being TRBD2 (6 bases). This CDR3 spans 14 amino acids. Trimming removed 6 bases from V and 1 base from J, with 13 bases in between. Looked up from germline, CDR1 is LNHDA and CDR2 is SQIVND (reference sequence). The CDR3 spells CASRDRDSSYEQYF. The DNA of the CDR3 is TGTGCCAGTAGGGACCGGGACTCATCCTACGAGCAGTACTTC.

The CDR3 nucleotides are TGCGCCAGCAGCTTGGAAGTGGGCAGTGGTGGAGAGACCCAGTACTTC. It is translated as CASSLEVGSGGETQYF. This chain links TRBV5-1 with TRBJ2-5; D unclear. The germline gives CDR1 SGHRS, CDR2 YFSETQ. Between the trimmed V and J ends, which lost 0 bases and 4 bases, there was a span of 16 bases. This CDR3 comprises 16 residues.

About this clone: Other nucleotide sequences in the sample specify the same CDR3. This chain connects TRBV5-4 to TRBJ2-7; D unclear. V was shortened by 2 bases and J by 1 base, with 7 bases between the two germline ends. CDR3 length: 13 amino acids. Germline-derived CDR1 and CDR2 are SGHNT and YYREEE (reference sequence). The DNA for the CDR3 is TGTGCCAGCAGCTTACGGTCTTCCTACGAGCAGTACTTC. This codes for CASSLRSSYEQYF.

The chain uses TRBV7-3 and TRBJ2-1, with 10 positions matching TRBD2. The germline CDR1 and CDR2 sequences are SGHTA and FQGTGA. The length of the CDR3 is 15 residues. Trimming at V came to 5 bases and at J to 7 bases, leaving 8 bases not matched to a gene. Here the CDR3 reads CASSPSGGVGNEQFF. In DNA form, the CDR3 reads TGTGCCAGCAGCCCAAGCGGGGGGGTGGGGAATGAGCAGTTCTTC.

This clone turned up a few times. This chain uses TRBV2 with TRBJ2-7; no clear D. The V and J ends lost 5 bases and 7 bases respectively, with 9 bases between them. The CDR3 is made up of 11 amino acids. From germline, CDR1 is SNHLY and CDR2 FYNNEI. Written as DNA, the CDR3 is TGTGCCAGCAGTCCAAACCGGGAGCAGTACTTC. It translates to CASSPNREQYF.

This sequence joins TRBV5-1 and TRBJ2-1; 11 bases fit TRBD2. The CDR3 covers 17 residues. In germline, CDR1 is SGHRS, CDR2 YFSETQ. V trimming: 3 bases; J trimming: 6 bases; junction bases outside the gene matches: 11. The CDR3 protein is CASSSSGGQRVLNEQFF. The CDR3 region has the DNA TGCGCCAGCAGCTCTAGCGGGGGGCAGAGGGTCCTCAATGAGCAGTTCTTC.

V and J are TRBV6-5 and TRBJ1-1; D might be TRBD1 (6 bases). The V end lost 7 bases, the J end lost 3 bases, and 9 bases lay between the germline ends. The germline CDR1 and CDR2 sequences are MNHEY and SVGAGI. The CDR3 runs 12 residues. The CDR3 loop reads CASTNRDTEAFF. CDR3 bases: TGTGCCAGCACCAACAGGGACACTGAAGCTTTCTTT.

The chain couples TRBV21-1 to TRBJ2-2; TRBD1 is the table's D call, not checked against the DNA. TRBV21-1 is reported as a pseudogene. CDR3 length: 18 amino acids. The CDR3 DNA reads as TGTGCCAGCAGCAAAGTCGAGAAGGGGGTAACGAACACCGGGGAGCTGTTTTTT. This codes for CASSKVEKGVTNTGELFF.

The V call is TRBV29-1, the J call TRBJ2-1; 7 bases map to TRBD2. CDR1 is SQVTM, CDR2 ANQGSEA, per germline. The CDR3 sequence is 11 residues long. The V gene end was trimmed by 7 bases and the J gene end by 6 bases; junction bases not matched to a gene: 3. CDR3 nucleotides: TGCAGCGGGGAGGGAAGCAATGAGCAGTTCTTC. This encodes CSGEGSNEQFF.

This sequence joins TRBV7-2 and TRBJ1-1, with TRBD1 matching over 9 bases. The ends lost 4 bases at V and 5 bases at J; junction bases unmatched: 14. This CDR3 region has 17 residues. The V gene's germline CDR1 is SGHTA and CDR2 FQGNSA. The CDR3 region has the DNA TGTGCCAGCAGCTCCCGGAGGGCGGGACAGGGAGGGACTGAAGCTTTCTTT. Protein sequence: CASSSRRAGQGGTEAFF.

The CDR3 DNA follows: TGTGCCAGCAGTTACTCGACGGGAACGAGGGAAAAACTGTTTTTT. This translates into CASSYSTGTREKLFF. The chain links TRBV6-5 to TRBJ1-4; the D is unclear. The CDR3 sequence is 15 residues long. Trimming left V 0 bases short and J 8 bases short, with 13 bases between. Germline CDR1 and CDR2: MNHEY and SVGAGI.

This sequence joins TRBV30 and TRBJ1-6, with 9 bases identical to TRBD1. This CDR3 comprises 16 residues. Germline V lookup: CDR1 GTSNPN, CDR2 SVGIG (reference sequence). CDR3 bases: TGTGCTTTCGCCCCGGGACAGGGAATAACCGGATCACCCCTCCACTTT. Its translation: CAFAPGQGITGSPLHF.

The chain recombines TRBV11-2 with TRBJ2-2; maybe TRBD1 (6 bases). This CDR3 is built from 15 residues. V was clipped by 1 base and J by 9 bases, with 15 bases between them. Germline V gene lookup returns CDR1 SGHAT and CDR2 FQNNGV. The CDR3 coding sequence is TGTGCCAGCAGCTTAGCTCCCGGGACACTAAGGGAGCTGTTTTTT. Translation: CASSLAPGTLRELFF. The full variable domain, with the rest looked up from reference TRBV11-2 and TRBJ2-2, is EAGVAQSPRYKIIEKRQSVAFWCNPISGHATLYWYQQILGQGPKLLIQFQNNGVVDDSQLPKDRFSAERLKGVDSTLKIQPAKLEDSAVYLCASSLAPGTLRELFFGEGSRLTVL.

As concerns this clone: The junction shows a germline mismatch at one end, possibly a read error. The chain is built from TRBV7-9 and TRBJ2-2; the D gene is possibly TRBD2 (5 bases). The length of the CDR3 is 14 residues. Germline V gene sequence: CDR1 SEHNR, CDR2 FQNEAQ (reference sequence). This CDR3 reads CSSSLVAIAGELFF. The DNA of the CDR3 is TGTTCCAGCAGCTTAGTAGCGATCGCCGGGGAGCTGTTTTTT.

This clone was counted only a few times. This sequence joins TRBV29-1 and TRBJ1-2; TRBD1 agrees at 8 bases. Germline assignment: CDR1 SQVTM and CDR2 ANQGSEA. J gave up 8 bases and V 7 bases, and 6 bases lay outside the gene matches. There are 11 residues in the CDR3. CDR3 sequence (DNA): TGCAGCGGCCAGGGGGCCAGGGGCTACACCTTC. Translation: CSGQGARGYTF.

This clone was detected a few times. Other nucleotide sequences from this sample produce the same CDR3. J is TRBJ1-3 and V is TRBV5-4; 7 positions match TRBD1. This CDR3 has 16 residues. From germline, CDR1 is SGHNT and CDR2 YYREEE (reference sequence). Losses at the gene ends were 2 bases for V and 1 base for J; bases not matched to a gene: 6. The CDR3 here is CASSFGAGGSGNTIYF. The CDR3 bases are TGTGCCAGCAGCTTTGGAGCAGGGGGATCTGGAAACACCATATATTTT.

CDR3 sequence: CASSYRGMPAGQYF. The CDR3 nucleotides are TGTGCCAGCAGTTACAGAGGCATGCCGGCCGGGCAGTACTTC. The gene calls are TRBV6-5 and TRBJ2-7; D not resolved. Germline CDR1 MNHEY, CDR2 SVGAGI. Trimming shortened V by 2 bases and J by 9 bases, and 17 bases separated the two germline ends. The CDR3 length is 14 residues.

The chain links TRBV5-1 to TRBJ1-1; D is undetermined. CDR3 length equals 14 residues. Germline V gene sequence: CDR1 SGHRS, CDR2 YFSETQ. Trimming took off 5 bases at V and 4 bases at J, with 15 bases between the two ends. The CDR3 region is CASRPELAGTEAFF. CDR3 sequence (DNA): TGCGCCAGCAGGCCAGAACTCGCAGGCACTGAAGCTTTCTTT.